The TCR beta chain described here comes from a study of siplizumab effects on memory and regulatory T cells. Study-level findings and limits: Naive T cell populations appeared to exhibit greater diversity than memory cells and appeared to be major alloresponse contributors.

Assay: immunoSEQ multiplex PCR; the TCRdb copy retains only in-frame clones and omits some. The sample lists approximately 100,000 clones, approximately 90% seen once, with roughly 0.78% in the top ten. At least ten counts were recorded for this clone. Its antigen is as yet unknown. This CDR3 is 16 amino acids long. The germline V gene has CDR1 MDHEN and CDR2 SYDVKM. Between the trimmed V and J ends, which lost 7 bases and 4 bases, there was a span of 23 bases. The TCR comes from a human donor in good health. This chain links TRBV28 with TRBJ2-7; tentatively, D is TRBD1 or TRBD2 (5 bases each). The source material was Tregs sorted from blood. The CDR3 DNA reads TGTGCCAGCATGACTGCGCTGGGACGGACCCGATACGAGCAGTACTTC. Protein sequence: CASMTALGRTRYEQYF.